This T cell receptor (beta chain) is from a study of shared clonotypes between healthy human individuals (dated by TCRdb to 2018 to 2021). Study-wide context: The cohort comprised two women and three men aged 18 to 49 years. Per donor, three plates each were used for CD4 naive and CD4 memory, two for CD8 naive, and one for CD8 memory. To estimate repertoire size and how much clonotypes are shared between individuals, the study performed deep sequencing of blood TCR repertoires from roughly five healthy adults. To increase sequencing depth and limit assay-specific biases, TCR repertoire library preparation and sequencing were carried out by different laboratories using diverse techniques. Each donor's leukapheresis produced roughly between roughly 0.85 and 10 billion PBMCs. The investigation overall reported the following: Naive subsets generally had larger estimated clonotype richness than memory subsets did. Sampling was restricted to blood, and TCR repertoires in tissues likely differ from the TCR repertoires found in blood. Because the study included only a small number of donors, the genetic and exposure-history diversity represented was limited. Higher generation probabilities were observed for clonotypes shared by all four sorted-subset donors than for non-shared clonotypes. Pairwise subsampling led to the expectation that sequencing depth would affect the degree of clonotype sharing among donors. Across four donors, about 5.2% of naive CD4, more than 3% of naive CD8, around 2.1% of memory CD4, and 0.4% of memory CD8 clonotypes were shared. Even with the large sequencing depth, rarefaction of the sorted-subset datasets indicated that sequencing was incomplete.

Using the deep immunoSEQ assay, TCR CDR3 regions were amplified from genomic DNA by multiplex PCR. Extracted genomic DNA from each cell subset was distributed evenly across all wells of several immunoSEQ 96-well plates, and each plate was treated as a replicate. For sorted subsets, about 0.2 ug genomic DNA, equal to 30,000 or so T cell genomes, was loaded into each replicate PCR. Purified libraries were measured with a Qubit 3.0 fluorometer, size-checked on a Bioanalyzer 2100, and measured again with the KAPA Library Quantification kit. A separate single-read 150-cycle Illumina NextSeq 550 flow cell was used to sequence each immunoSEQ 96-well plate. For the original study's pipeline: Because only junctional sequences without quality scores were contained in the immunoSEQ output, filtering matching that applied to full-length reads could not be performed. Sequences were annotated with PyIR, a Python wrapper for IgBLAST v1.9, using IMGT germline references to assign V/J genes and CDR3. Any read was removed if the V/J assignment was weak (E-value above 1e-6), the CDR3 was missing, or the read contained stop codons, out-of-frame junctions, or ambiguous translated residues. V3J clonotypes were defined as sequences sharing the same inferred V gene, J gene, and CDR3 amino acid sequence. To compute the percentage overlap between repertoires, the number of shared unique clonotypes was divided by the size of the smaller repertoire. Richness of each repertoire was evaluated using RTK rarefaction, the Chao1 estimator, and Recon v2.1 estimates of unobserved clonotypes. OLGA was used to compute generation probabilities for all TCRbeta clonotypes that the gDNA method yielded from several donors. TCRdb carries this immuneACCESS record with in-frame sequences only. Its versions omit some clonotypes, under half of them owing to an unresolved V gene in the studies checked, with the rest unexplained. From that table come the V and J calls and clone size; the DNA was used to work out D and trimming. The sample includes about 2 million clones, with 90% to 95% observed a single time. The leading ten clones occupy 0.1% to 0.15% of the sample.

The donors were healthy, HIV-negative adults who had no recently reported acute infections or vaccinations. Every donor was a Caucasian adult residing in Nashville, Tennessee, USA. CD4+ T cells were enriched through magnetic negative selection, after which naive cells were positively selected on CD45RA and the remaining negative fraction served as the memory subset. Blood was collected by leukapheresis, and PBMCs were isolated by Ficoll-Histopaque density gradient centrifugation and then cryopreserved in liquid nitrogen vapor phase. Analytical flow cytometry was used to check the purity and quantity of every magnetically sorted T cell population. Genomic DNA was isolated from every sorted fraction and measured by UV absorbance on a Nanodrop 2000c. About this clone itself: Its antigen is unknown. There are no base qualities to consult, and no much larger clone falls within one base. Within the sample, other DNA sequences also encode this same CDR3.

CDR3 length: 13 amino acids, cysteine to phenylalanine. Solely the CDR3 DNA is kept, with 39 bases framed from the first base. V lost 6 bases and J lost 2 bases; the stretch between them is 11 bases long. The germline V gene gives CDR1 as KGHSH and CDR2 as LQKENI. Sequenced sample: naive CD4+ T cells sorted from blood. The cell subset or site label for this specimen denotes: CD45RA+ positively selected. The rearranged segments are TRBV18 and TRBJ2-7; TRBD1 is perhaps the D gene, given 6 matching bases. This receptor was taken from a man between 18 and 35 years old in good health. The sequence in DNA is TGTGCCAGCTCCCCGGACAGCCCCTACGAGCAGTACTTC. It specifies CASSPDSPYEQYF. With all but the CDR3 taken from the reference TRBV18 and TRBJ2-7 genes, the full variable domain is: NAGVMQNPRHLVRRRGQEARLRCSPMKGHSHVYWYRQLPEEGLKFMVYLQKENIIDESGMPKERFSAEFPKEGPSILRIQQVVRGDSAAYFCASSPDSPYEQYFGPGTRLTVT.